A selection of T cell receptor beta chains follows, all from one sample in a study of CD8 T cells in Susac syndrome. A single record per CDR3 protein comes from TCRdb applying MiXCR to the immunoSEQ multiplex PCR reads. The sample includes fewer than 250,000 distinct CDR3 sequences, 80% to 95% of them seen just once. Sequencing used CD8+ T cells from PBMCs. These receptors were collected from a human donor with multiple sclerosis. Each CDR3 is given with its conserved first and last residue.

V gene: TRBV20-1; J gene: TRBJ1-2; CDR3 protein: CSARETRTGAFYGYTF
V gene: TRBV30; J gene: TRBJ2-1; CDR3 protein: CAWSSDSPGTSGPINEQFF
V gene: TRBV6-1; J gene: TRBJ2-1; CDR3 protein: CASSALQGISYNEQFF
V gene: TRBV5-6; J gene: TRBJ1-5; CDR3 protein: CASSLGTDAQHF
V gene: TRBV12-3/TRBV12-4; J gene: TRBJ2-7; CDR3 protein: CASSKNYEQYF
V gene: TRBV11-2; J gene: TRBJ2-2; CDR3 protein: CASSLAASGELFF
V gene: TRBV29-1; J gene: TRBJ1-4; CDR3 protein: CSVQGTNEKLFF
V gene: TRBV12-3/TRBV12-4; J gene: TRBJ2-3; CDR3 protein: CASSPPLAGGLTDTQYF
V gene: TRBV27; J gene: TRBJ1-2; CDR3 protein: CASSPGQANYGYTF
V gene: TRBV27; J gene: TRBJ1-6; CDR3 protein: CASTNRSSYNSPLHF
V gene: TRBV19; J gene: TRBJ1-1; CDR3 protein: CASNQYFEAFF
V gene: TRBV7-6; J gene: TRBJ2-2; CDR3 protein: CASSLDGELFF
V gene: TRBV9; J gene: TRBJ2-7; CDR3 protein: CASSVGHNSYEQYF
V gene: TRBV11-2; J gene: TRBJ2-3; CDR3 protein: CASSYNSGDTQYF
V gene: TRBV4-3; J gene: TRBJ2-7; CDR3 protein: CASSQDLRNLRDEQYF
V gene: TRBV6-2/TRBV6-3; J gene: TRBJ2-1; CDR3 protein: CASSYLGDEQFF
V gene: TRBV5-6; J gene: TRBJ2-1; CDR3 protein: CASSPTSGSFYDNEQFF
V gene: TRBV3-1; J gene: TRBJ2-1; CDR3 protein: CASSQAASGYNEQFF
V gene: TRBV4-1; J gene: TRBJ2-2; CDR3 protein: CASSQVLAGAGNTGELFF
V gene: TRBV19; J gene: TRBJ1-5; CDR3 protein: CASTQSSNQPQHF
V gene: TRBV12-3/TRBV12-4; J gene: TRBJ1-2; CDR3 protein: CASSLRLGGNYGYTF
V gene: TRBV6-6; J gene: TRBJ2-1; CDR3 protein: CASSYLAPSSYNEQFF
V gene: TRBV7-9; J gene: TRBJ2-6; CDR3 protein: CASSLGGTVTGANVLTF
V gene: TRBV7-9; J gene: TRBJ2-3; CDR3 protein: CASSRINDVANTDTQYF
V gene: TRBV9; J gene: TRBJ2-5; CDR3 protein: CASSPDGGGETQYF
V gene: TRBV7-9; J gene: TRBJ1-4; CDR3 protein: CASSRPTGEKLFF
V gene: TRBV6-5; J gene: TRBJ1-1; CDR3 protein: CASRRIGTGGSEAFF
V gene: TRBV4-1; J gene: TRBJ2-2; CDR3 protein: CASSQDWSGELFF
V gene: TRBV7-8; J gene: TRBJ1-3; CDR3 protein: CASSLVRSGNTIYF
V gene: TRBV7-3; J gene: TRBJ2-1; CDR3 protein: CASSPWQAPGNEQFF
V gene: TRBV12-3/TRBV12-4; J gene: TRBJ2-1; CDR3 protein: CASSLPHNEQFF
V gene: TRBV7-2; J gene: TRBJ1-1; CDR3 protein: CASSFNRGTEAFF
V gene: TRBV2; J gene: TRBJ2-1; CDR3 protein: CASRGLTNEQFF
V gene: TRBV7-9; J gene: TRBJ1-1; CDR3 protein: CASSFPGPSSNTEAFF
V gene: TRBV19; J gene: TRBJ2-2; CDR3 protein: CASSMDGGGGTGELFF
V gene: TRBV9; J gene: TRBJ2-5; CDR3 protein: CASSVGPDMTETQYF
V gene: TRBV4-3; J gene: TRBJ2-1; CDR3 protein: CASSQDSGEQFF
V gene: TRBV7-8; J gene: TRBJ2-7; CDR3 protein: CATSTGSADEQYF
V gene: TRBV30; J gene: TRBJ2-3; CDR3 protein: CAWVKLESPDTQYF
V gene: TRBV7-3; J gene: TRBJ2-7; CDR3 protein: CASSMVGGIYEQYF
V gene: TRBV3-1; J gene: TRBJ2-5; CDR3 protein: CASTSRGQYQETQYF
V gene: TRBV13; J gene: TRBJ1-1; CDR3 protein: CASSALGTEAFF
V gene: TRBV7-9; J gene: TRBJ2-7; CDR3 protein: CASRRLDREAEQYF
V gene: TRBV27; J gene: TRBJ2-5; CDR3 protein: CASSPAGGLRETQYF
V gene: TRBV5-6; J gene: TRBJ2-1; CDR3 protein: CASSSTGGYYNEQFF
V gene: TRBV5-6; J gene: TRBJ2-7; CDR3 protein: CASSLAGGGPSGEQYF
V gene: TRBV3-1; J gene: TRBJ1-2; CDR3 protein: CASSPLISGENYGYTF
V gene: TRBV20-1; J gene: TRBJ2-1; CDR3 protein: CSAILAGGTWNEQFF
V gene: TRBV7-9; J gene: TRBJ2-5; CDR3 protein: CASRTAGEETQYF
V gene: TRBV12-3/TRBV12-4; J gene: TRBJ2-7; CDR3 protein: CASSTDRSYEQYF
V gene: TRBV27; J gene: TRBJ1-1; CDR3 protein: CASSLRMGIPEAFF
V gene: TRBV19; J gene: TRBJ2-7; CDR3 protein: CASSIAGTGGFYEQYF
V gene: TRBV20-1; J gene: TRBJ1-4; CDR3 protein: CSARVVETEPTNEKLFF